The clone carrying this T cell receptor beta chain was detected only a few times. Its matching antigen is unknown. The data derive from a study of beta chain features in type 1 diabetes. Findings of the study overall: In every one of the four CD4+ subsets, TCRB CDR3s were moderately but significantly shorter in Type 1 diabetes patients.

Per germline, CDR1 SGHTA and CDR2 FQGNSA. V was clipped by 5 bases and J by 0 bases, with 17 bases between them. This CDR3 region has 17 residues. cDNA synthesis used the whole RNA isolate, giving expressed TCRB sequences. Generated by immunoSEQ multiplex PCR, the TCRdb table keeps only in-frame clones and is missing some. The sample lists 100,000 to 150,000 clones, roughly 17% occurring once. The origin of this receptor is a man between 18 and 29 years old with type 1 diabetes. Source material: central memory CD4+ T cells from blood. The chain has TRBV7-2 and TRBJ2-4; weak D call: TRBD2 (5 bases). CDR3 nucleotide sequence: TGTGCCAGCAGCCCCCGTCTAGGAGGTATAGCCAAAAACATTCAGTACTTC. Its translation: CASSPRLGGIAKNIQYF.